This entry lists 32 T cell receptor beta chains sequenced from one sample in a study of T cells in Graves' hyperthyroidism and ophthalmopathy. Template material for amplifying TCR beta CDR3 regions consisted of RNA transcripts. HTBI primers were employed in a first-round RT-PCR of the TCR CDR3. TCRdb redid the calling of the multiplex PCR reads with MiXCR, one entry per CDR3 protein. The sample includes around 440,000 distinct CDR3 sequences, around a sixth of them seen just once. Sequencing was performed on blood. These receptors all stem from a woman in her late teens or twenties with Graves' hyperthyroidism.

This clonotype was recorded many times. The rearrangement uses TRBV11-3 and TRBJ1-5; D not resolved. The CDR3 runs 13 residues. In germline, CDR1 is SGHNT, CDR2 YENEEA. V was cut by 0 bases and J by 7 bases, with 7 bases left in between. For the CDR3, the DNA is TGTGCCAGCAGCTTAGAAGGAGGGCAGCCCCAGCATTTT. It encodes CASSLEGGQPQHF.

This clonotype has at least ten counts. The chain recombines TRBV30 with TRBJ1-5, with a weak D call TRBD1 (5 bases). The CDR3 extends over 14 amino acids. The germline V gene has CDR1 GTSNPN and CDR2 SVGIG (reference sequence). The V end was cut by 4 bases, the J end by 7 bases, with 17 bases between. For the CDR3, the DNA is TGTGCCTGGAACACACAGTGGGGGGTCCAGCCCCAGCATTTT. The encoded protein is CAWNTQWGVQPQHF.

The chain combines TRBV10-1 with TRBJ2-1; D ambiguous. V lost 2 bases to trimming and J lost 2 bases, with 7 bases between them. The CDR3 length is 14 residues. Germline assignment: CDR1 WNHNN and CDR2 SYGVQD (reference sequence). CDR3 residues: CASSEEQAYNEQFF. The CDR3 nucleotides read TGCGCCAGCAGTGAGGAGCAGGCCTACAATGAGCAGTTCTTC.

This clonotype was recorded at least ten times. The chain combines TRBV2 with TRBJ2-7, with 7 bases identical to TRBD1. V shed 5 bases, J shed 2 bases, and the junction held 6 bases outside the gene matches. CDR1 and CDR2 from the germline V gene are SNHLY and FYNNEI. The CDR3 is 14 amino acids. CDR3 bases: TGTGCCAGCAGTCGCCGGGACAGAGCCTACGAGCAGTACTTC. Its translation: CASSRRDRAYEQYF.

This clonotype has more than one count but fewer than ten. The DNA of the CDR3 is TGTGCCAGCAGCCAAGCGGGACTAGCGGGGGGGCGTGATGAGTTCTTC. Translating it yields CASSQAGLAGGRDEFF. The V gene is TRBV3-1, the J gene TRBJ2-1, with 16 nucleotides matching TRBD2. The V gene's germline CDR1 is LGHDT and CDR2 YNNKEL (reference sequence). This CDR3 has 16 residues. The V gene end was trimmed by 1 base and the J gene end by 14 bases; junction bases not matched to a gene: 8.

This clonotype was seen at least ten times. The genes are TRBV12-3 or TRBV12-4 and TRBJ2-1, with D possibly being TRBD1 or TRBD2 (5 bases each). Trimming pared 6 bases from V and 6 bases from J, leaving 18 bases between. The CDR3 length is 15 residues. The CDR3 DNA follows: TGTGCCAGCAGCCCGACCGGGACCGCCCCCAATGAGCAGTTCTTC. This encodes CASSPTGTAPNEQFF.

The V gene is TRBV10-3, the J gene TRBJ2-7; the D gene is possibly TRBD2 (6 bases). Trimming shortened V by 9 bases and J by 0 bases, and 9 bases separated the two germline ends. Looked up from germline, CDR1 is ENHRY and CDR2 is SYGVKD. The CDR3 loop spans 12 amino acids. The CDR3: CAMGRSSYEQYF. The DNA for the CDR3 is TGTGCCATGGGGAGGAGCTCCTACGAGCAGTACTTC.

This clonotype was observed at least ten times. Here the CDR3 reads CAWSGGFGYTF. DNA for the CDR3: TGTGCCTGGAGTGGAGGGTTTGGCTACACCTTC. V gene TRBV30 combines with J gene TRBJ1-2; D is ambiguous. Trimming took off 1 base at V and 7 bases at J, with 7 bases between the two ends. Germline lookup yields CDR1 GTSNPN and CDR2 SVGIG (reference sequence). The CDR3 contains 11 residues.

This clonotype has only a few counts. V and J are TRBV2 and TRBJ1-5; D perhaps matches TRBD1 (6 bases). CDR1 SNHLY and CDR2 FYNNEI come from the germline V gene. The CDR3 is 13 amino acids. V shed 4 bases and J shed 7 bases, with 11 bases lying between them. CDR3 residues: CASSGHRDQPQHF. The CDR3 DNA follows: TGTGCCAGCAGTGGCCACAGGGACCAGCCCCAGCATTTT.

This clonotype has ten or more counts. In DNA, the CDR3 is TGTGCCAGCAGCGTAACTACGGGGGGCGAGCAGTACTTC. The encoded protein is CASSVTTGGEQYF. V gene TRBV6-1 combines with J gene TRBJ2-7; TRBD2 aligns across 7 bases. Germline CDR1 and CDR2: MNHNS and SASEGT. V was clipped by 6 bases and J by 6 bases; unmatched bases: 8. The CDR3 totals 13 residues.

This clonotype appeared many times. The gene calls are TRBV11-2 and TRBJ2-7, with 10 positions matching TRBD2. Germline V gene data show CDR1 as SGHAT and CDR2 as FQNNGV. Trimming cost V 1 base and J 0 bases; bases outside gene matches: 0. CDR3 size: 15 residues. The CDR3 DNA reads TGTGCCAGCAGCTTAGGACTAGCGGGCTCCTACGAGCAGTACTTC. Its translation: CASSLGLAGSYEQYF.

This clonotype was counted at least ten times. The chain joins TRBV18 to TRBJ2-3; no reliable D call. CDR3 length equals 16 residues. CDR1 and CDR2 (germline): KGHSH, LQKENI. V was cut by 2 bases and J by 3 bases, with 15 bases left in between. CDR3 amino acids: CASSPGIRPVTDTQYF. The CDR3, as DNA: TGTGCCAGCTCACCAGGTATTAGACCGGTGACAGATACGCAGTATTTT.

This clonotype was seen many times. This chain uses TRBV29-1 with TRBJ2-1; perhaps TRBD1 as D (7 bases). In germline, CDR1 is SQVTM, CDR2 ANQGSEA. V lost 6 bases to trimming and J lost 2 bases, with 14 bases between them. This CDR3 is built from 14 residues. CDR3 sequence: CSVGRGDPYNEQFF. The CDR3 nucleotides read TGCAGCGTGGGCAGGGGGGACCCCTACAATGAGCAGTTCTTC.

As regards this clonotype: Since a much larger clone is just one base distant, this may be a read error. The chain joins TRBV20-1 to TRBJ2-7, with TRBD1 matching 10 bases. With V trimmed by 5 bases and J by 9 bases, 16 bases remained unmatched. The CDR3 is 15 amino acids. Germline loops: CDR1 DFQATT, CDR2 SNEGSKA (reference sequence). This CDR3 is CSAFGPGQGSSGQYF. The DNA of the CDR3 is TGCAGTGCTTTCGGACCGGGACAGGGGTCGAGTGGGCAGTACTTC.

This rearrangement joins TRBV5-1 to TRBJ2-1; possibly TRBD2 for D (5 bases). The CDR3 contains 16 residues. Germline CDR1 reads SGHRS; CDR2 reads YFSETQ. Deletions cut 0 bases from V and 0 bases from J, with 10 bases between. The CDR3 spells CASSLAPGSSYNEQFF. CDR3 DNA: TGCGCCAGCAGCTTGGCCCCGGGGAGCTCCTACAATGAGCAGTTCTTC. Complete variable domain (other parts from reference TRBV5-1 and TRBJ2-1): KAGVTQTPRYLIKTRGQQVTLSCSPISGHRSVSWYQQTPGQGLQFLFEYFSETQRNKGNFPGRFSGRQFSNSRSEMNVSTLELGDSALYLCASSLAPGSSYNEQFFGPGTRLTVL.

This clonotype was seen a few times. V usage is TRBV6-1 and J usage is TRBJ2-7, with a tentative D call TRBD2 (6 bases). V dropped 11 bases and J dropped 3 bases, with 23 bases sitting between them. Germline-derived CDR1 and CDR2 are MNHNS and SASEGT. The CDR3 loop spans 15 amino acids. The CDR3 bases are TGTGCCTCCGGGAGTGGGCCAGGCCTCAGCTACGAGCAGTACTTC. Translating gives CASGSGPGLSYEQYF.

J is TRBJ2-7 and V is TRBV5-1, with 12 bases lining up with TRBD2. Trimming at V came to 3 bases and at J to 0 bases, leaving 4 bases not matched to a gene. The CDR3 is made up of 16 amino acids. The germline CDR1 and CDR2 sequences are SGHRS and YFSETQ. The CDR3 loop reads CASSWTSGDSSYEQYF. The CDR3 nucleotides read TGCGCCAGCAGCTGGACTAGCGGGGACAGCTCCTACGAGCAGTACTTC.

This clonotype was found many times. The V call is TRBV19, the J call TRBJ1-5, with D perhaps TRBD1 (5 bases). The germline CDR1 and CDR2 sequences are LNHDA and SQIVND (reference sequence). The CDR3 consists of 15 residues. Trimming removed 3 bases at V and 5 bases at J, with 14 bases between. The CDR3 protein is CASSIQQGRDQPQHF. As DNA, the CDR3 is TGTGCCAGTAGTATCCAGCAGGGCAGGGATCAGCCCCAGCATTTT.

In this sample, this clonotype turned up many times. This chain connects TRBV7-9 to TRBJ2-1; 7 positions agree with TRBD1. The CDR3 has 13 residues. Germline V gene data show CDR1 as SEHNR and CDR2 as FQNEAQ (reference sequence). V shed 6 bases and J 9 bases; nucleotides not matched to a gene: 8. CDR3 loop: CASSQGAGGEQFF. CDR3 bases: TGTGCCAGCAGTCAGGGCGCAGGGGGTGAGCAGTTCTTC.

This clonotype occurred many times. The chain is built from TRBV5-5 and TRBJ2-1; 9 nucleotides agree with TRBD1. Germline V gene data show CDR1 as SGHKS and CDR2 as YYEKEE (reference sequence). The J segment lost 0 bases and the V segment lost 1 base, leaving 8 bases of the junction unmatched. This CDR3 comprises 18 residues. The CDR3 nucleotides read TGTGCCAGCAGCTTGCGGACAGGGGTCCCGAGCTCCTACAATGAGCAGTTCTTC. It codes for CASSLRTGVPSSYNEQFF.

This clonotype was counted ten times or more. The chain couples TRBV20-1 to TRBJ2-5, with 9 bases identical to TRBD1. The trim removed 3 bases at V and 2 bases at J, leaving 4 bases unmatched. Germline CDR1 and CDR2: DFQATT and SNEGSKA (reference sequence). The CDR3 spans 14 residues. The CDR3 sequence is CSARTGGIQETQYF. CDR3 coding DNA: TGCAGTGCTAGGACAGGGGGGATACAAGAGACCCAGTACTTC.

The table lists this clonotype with many counts. This sequence joins TRBV7-3 and TRBJ1-5, with TRBD1 as a possible D gene (5 bases). The V gene lost 2 bases and the J gene lost 4 bases, with 9 bases spanning the gap. This CDR3 region has 14 residues. Germline V gene sequence: CDR1 SGHTA, CDR2 FQGTGA. CDR3 sequence (DNA): TGTGCCAGCAGCTTATCGGGACCGAATCAGCCCCAGCATTTT. Its protein product is CASSLSGPNQPQHF.

Only a few counts were recorded for this clonotype. J is TRBJ2-7 and V is TRBV4-2, with 11 bases fitting TRBD1. The CDR3 is made up of 19 amino acids. V gave up 0 bases and J gave up 2 bases; unmatched junction bases: 12. Germline CDR1 is LGHNA and CDR2 is YNFKEQ. Here the CDR3 DNA reads TGTGCCAGCAGCCAAGAAGGGGACAGGGGGTTATGGGAAACCTACGAGCAGTACTTC. Encoded protein: CASSQEGDRGLWETYEQYF.

In this sample, this clonotype turned up a few times. This chain uses TRBV28 with TRBJ2-5, with TRBD2 matching 8 bases. The CDR3 loop spans 15 amino acids. Germline-derived CDR1 and CDR2 are MDHEN and SYDVKM. J gave up 5 bases and V 6 bases, and 11 bases lay outside the gene matches. The CDR3 nucleotides read TGTGCCAGCAGGCTACCGGGACTAGTCCAGGAGACCCAGTACTTC. Amino acids: CASRLPGLVQETQYF. The full variable domain, with the rest looked up from reference TRBV28 and TRBJ2-5, is DVKVTQSSRYLVKRTGEKVFLECVQDMDHENMFWYRQDPGLGLRLIYFSYDVKMKEKGDIPEGYSVSREKKERFSLILESASTNQTSMYLCASRLPGLVQETQYFGPGTRLLVL.

Many counts were recorded for this clonotype. V usage is TRBV10-3 and J usage is TRBJ2-3; TRBD1 matches 9 bases. The junction had 9 bases not matched to a gene; V was cut back by 8 bases and J by 0 bases. CDR3 length equals 16 residues. Per the germline V gene, CDR1 is ENHRY and CDR2 is SYGVKD. The CDR3, as DNA: TGTGCCATCGGGGGGACGACAGGGGGGAGCACAGATACGCAGTATTTT. Its translation: CAIGGTTGGSTDTQYF.

This clonotype was seen at least ten times. The chain has TRBV7-9 and TRBJ2-5; 8 bases agree with TRBD2. The V gene's germline CDR1 is SEHNR and CDR2 FQNEAQ (reference sequence). The junction had 1 base not matched to a gene; V was cut back by 3 bases and J by 4 bases. CDR3 length: 13 amino acids. In DNA, the CDR3 is TGTGCCAGCAGCTTTAGCGGGGCAGAGACCCAGTACTTC. It yields the protein CASSFSGAETQYF.

Note on this clonotype: Just one base apart from a much larger clone, this may be a read error. The V and J genes are TRBV10-3 and TRBJ1-1; a possible D gene is TRBD1 (5 bases). Germline CDR1 reads ENHRY; CDR2 reads SYGVKD. This CDR3 has 15 amino acids. The chain's CDR3 is CVISERGTQGSEAFF. DNA of the CDR3: TGTGTCATCAGTGAAAGAGGGACTCAGGGTAGTGAAGCTTTCTTT.

This clonotype was seen ten or more times. The chain joins TRBV6-1 to TRBJ1-6; 11 bases map to TRBD1. From germline, CDR1 is MNHNS and CDR2 SASEGT. The CDR3 has 15 amino acids. V shed 0 bases, J shed 9 bases, and the junction held 1 base outside the gene matches. The CDR3 DNA reads as TGTGCCAGCAGTGAAGCCGGGACAGGGGGTTCACCCCTCCACTTT. Translated: CASSEAGTGGSPLHF.

V is TRBV19 and J is TRBJ2-7, with 10 bases lining up with TRBD1. Per germline, CDR1 LNHDA and CDR2 SQIVND (reference sequence). V lost 6 bases to trimming and J lost 2 bases; unmatched junction nucleotides: 10. CDR3 size: 16 residues. The CDR3: CASRLRDGTGAYEQYF. DNA of the CDR3: TGTGCCAGTAGGCTCCGGGATGGGACAGGGGCCTACGAGCAGTACTTC. Using reference TRBV19 and TRBJ2-7 for the parts outside the CDR3, the full variable domain is DGGITQSPKYLFRKEGQNVTLSCEQNLNHDAMYWYRQDPGQGLRLIYYSQIVNDFQKGDIAEGYSVSREKKESFPLTVTSAQKNPTAFYLCASRLRDGTGAYEQYFGPGTRLTVT.

The chain is built from TRBV5-4 and TRBJ2-2, with D possibly matching TRBD2 (6 bases). The CDR3 consists of 16 residues. CDR1 is SGHNT and CDR2 is YYREEE in the germline V gene (reference sequence). V was pared by 0 bases and J by 7 bases, with 16 bases between. CDR3 sequence (DNA): TGTGCCAGCAGCTTGGGCGGGGTGGTCGATGGCGGGGAGCTGTTTTTT. It is translated as CASSLGGVVDGGELFF.

In its sample, this clonotype was seen many times. This sequence joins TRBV6-1 and TRBJ1-5; D is ambiguous. Germline V CDR1 and CDR2: MNHNS, SASEGT. Trimming took 7 bases from V and 0 from J, leaving 13 bases between them. The CDR3 extends over 15 amino acids. CDR3 in DNA: TGTGCCAGCACCTTGGACGGAAATAGCAATCAGCCCCAGCATTTT. Residues: CASTLDGNSNQPQHF.

In this sample, this clonotype turned up a few times. V is TRBV9 and J is TRBJ2-7; 9 nucleotides line up with TRBD2. This CDR3 comprises 15 residues. The V segment lost 6 bases and the J segment 2 bases; nucleotides outside the gene matches: 9. In germline, CDR1 is SGDLS, CDR2 YYNGEE. The CDR3 here is CASTFQRGVPYEQYF. Here the CDR3 DNA reads TGTGCCAGCACCTTCCAGCGGGGGGTTCCCTACGAGCAGTACTTC.